The 24 T cell receptor beta chains reported below all come from one sample, sequenced in a study of neoadjuvant nivolumab and ipilimumab in lung cancer. The assay was immunoSEQ multiplex PCR, and TCRdb's table has in-frame clones only and misses some. The table lists under 9,500 clones, 85% to 90% of them singletons. The starting material was tumor tissue, obtained after neoadjuvant nivolumab, alone or with ipilimumab, at or shortly before surgery. The source is an adult with non-small cell lung cancer.

The rearrangement links TRBV7-9 to TRBJ2-3; D unclear. Germline values: CDR1 SEHNR, CDR2 FQNEAQ (reference sequence). Trimming pared 3 bases from V and 2 bases from J, leaving 9 bases between. There are 14 residues in the CDR3. CDR3 sequence (DNA): TGTGCCAGCAGCTTGGGCTACAACACAGATACGCAGTATTTT. This gives the protein CASSLGYNTDTQYF. Filled out from reference TRBV7-9 and TRBJ2-3, the complete variable domain reads DTGVSQNPRHKITKRGQNVTFRCDPISEHNRLYWYRQTLGQGPEFLTYFQNEAQLEKSRLLSDRFSAERPKGSFSTLEIQRTEQGDSAMYLCASSLGYNTDTQYFGPGTRLTVL.

The V call is TRBV6-6, the J call TRBJ1-4; 7 nucleotides line up with TRBD1. The germline CDR1 and CDR2 sequences are MNHNY and SVGAGI (reference sequence). The CDR3 has 13 amino acids. The V segment lost 10 bases and the J segment 4 bases; nucleotides outside the gene matches: 6. Here the CDR3 DNA reads TGTGCCACCACGACAGGGAATAATGAAAAACTGTTTTTT. As protein: CATTTGNNEKLFF.

The rearrangement uses TRBV29-1 and TRBJ1-2; 10 bases match TRBD1. Looked up from germline, CDR1 is SQVTM and CDR2 is ANQGSEA. The ends lost 0 bases at V and 4 bases at J; junction bases unmatched: 2. This CDR3 spans 14 amino acids. As DNA, the CDR3 is TGCAGCGTTGAAGATCGACAGGGGGCCTATGGCTACACCTTC. Residues: CSVEDRQGAYGYTF.

The chain joins TRBV2 to TRBJ2-7; D is unresolved. V dropped 4 bases and J dropped 6 bases, with 13 bases sitting between them. The CDR3 is 13 amino acids. CDR1 is SNHLY and CDR2 is FYNNEI in the germline V gene. The CDR3 protein is CASSVSDPGEQYF. The CDR3 DNA follows: TGTGCCAGCAGTGTGTCTGACCCGGGCGAGCAGTACTTC.

CDR3 residues: CASSLAGALQGGAGANVLTF. In nucleotides, the CDR3 is TGTGCCAGCAGCTTGGCAGGCGCTTTACAGGGGGGGGCTGGGGCCAACGTCCTGACTTTC. This chain uses TRBV5-4 with TRBJ2-6; D possibly corresponds to TRBD1 (8 bases). With 0 bases removed from V and 2 bases from J, the gap between germline ends came to 21 bases. Germline V gene sequence: CDR1 SGHNT, CDR2 YYREEE (reference sequence). The CDR3 has 20 residues. Based on the CDR3 plus reference TRBV5-4 and TRBJ2-6, the full variable domain is ETGVTQSPTHLIKTRGQQVTLRCSSQSGHNTVSWYQQALGQGPQFIFQYYREEENGRGNFPPRFSGLQFPNYSSELNVNALELDDSALYLCASSLAGALQGGAGANVLTFGAGSRLTVL.

Only one count was recorded for this clone. The chain couples TRBV18 to TRBJ1-4; D remains unclear. V was shortened by 4 bases and J by 6 bases, with 6 bases between the two germline ends. Germline V gives CDR1 KGHSH, CDR2 LQKENI. The CDR3 sequence is 12 residues long. The CDR3 bases are TGTGCCAGCTCACTAGCACATGAAAAACTGTTTTTT. As protein: CASSLAHEKLFF.

This chain links TRBV6-1 with TRBJ2-5; maybe TRBD2 (7 bases). Germline assignment: CDR1 MNHNS and CDR2 SASEGT. This CDR3 comprises 14 residues. V was clipped by 3 bases and J by 8 bases, with 16 bases between them. CDR3 nucleotide sequence: TGTGCCAGCAGTGATTTGGGGTGGGGGGGCACCCAGTACTTC. This translates into CASSDLGWGGTQYF.

The V gene is TRBV4-2, the J gene TRBJ2-2; 9 bases agree with TRBD2. This CDR3 comprises 18 residues. With 0 bases clipped from V and 3 bases from J, the junction kept 8 bases outside the gene matches. Germline CDR1 is LGHNA and CDR2 is YNFKEQ. The CDR3 sequence: CASSQDRPGLAYTGELFF. The CDR3, as DNA: TGTGCCAGCAGCCAAGACCGCCCGGGACTAGCTTACACCGGGGAGCTGTTTTTT.

The genes are TRBV7-2 and TRBJ1-2; 8 nucleotides line up with TRBD1. The CDR3 totals 14 residues. Germline V lookup: CDR1 SGHTA, CDR2 FQGNSA. The junction had 4 bases not matched to a gene; V was cut back by 3 bases and J by 4 bases. Here the CDR3 reads CASSFPGQAYGYTF. DNA for the CDR3: TGTGCCAGCAGCTTTCCGGGACAGGCCTATGGCTACACCTTC.

The chain employs TRBV7-2 and TRBJ2-3; 11 positions match TRBD2. Looked up from germline, CDR1 is SGHTA and CDR2 is FQGNSA. V gave up 5 bases and J gave up 0 bases; unmatched junction bases: 10. The CDR3 contains 18 residues. The CDR3 loop is CASSRSGGAPLSTDTQYF. CDR3 in DNA: TGTGCCAGCAGCCGTAGCGGGGGGGCCCCTCTTAGCACAGATACGCAGTATTTT.

This chain uses TRBV9 with TRBJ1-1; no definite D call. V lost 4 bases and J 5 bases, leaving 12 bases between the germline ends. Germline values: CDR1 SGDLS, CDR2 YYNGEE. The CDR3 sequence is 13 residues long. In nucleotides, the CDR3 is TGTGCCAGCAGCCGAAGCGGATGGACTGAAGCTTTCTTT. Translated: CASSRSGWTEAFF.

The chain combines TRBV6-1 with TRBJ2-7; 7 bases fit TRBD2. Unmatched junction bases numbered 4, after V lost 6 bases and J lost 5 bases. From germline, CDR1 is MNHNS and CDR2 SASEGT. This CDR3 has 12 amino acids. Written as DNA, the CDR3 is TGTGCCAGCAGGGGACTACCCCACGAGCAGTACTTC. This translates into CASRGLPHEQYF.

This chain connects TRBV5-1 to TRBJ1-5; D ambiguous. Trimming stripped 0 bases from V and 5 bases from J, with 6 bases between. The germline gives CDR1 SGHRS, CDR2 YFSETQ. The CDR3 contains 13 residues. The CDR3 bases are TGCGCCAGCAGCTTGGCCCCGGATCAGCCCCAGCATTTT. Its translation is CASSLAPDQPQHF.

The chain uses TRBV5-1 and TRBJ1-1; weak D call: TRBD1 (6 bases). The V and J ends lost 0 bases and 2 bases respectively, with 11 bases between them. Germline-derived CDR1 and CDR2 are SGHRS and YFSETQ. The CDR3 covers 15 residues. CDR3 sequence: CASSLGDIPNTEAFF. As DNA, the CDR3 is TGCGCCAGCAGCTTGGGGGACATACCTAACACTGAAGCTTTCTTT.

The rearrangement links TRBV7-2 to TRBJ2-7; weak D call: TRBD2 (6 bases). The CDR3 spans 13 residues. Germline assignment: CDR1 SGHTA and CDR2 FQGNSA. The V end was cut by 5 bases, the J end by 3 bases, with 11 bases between. The CDR3 here is CASSRDSFYEQYF. DNA of the CDR3: TGTGCCAGCAGCCGGGACTCTTTCTACGAGCAGTACTTC.

This chain uses TRBV2 with TRBJ1-1, with D maybe TRBD1 (5 bases). The CDR3 has 14 residues. Trimming stripped 6 bases from V and 6 bases from J, with 17 bases between. The germline gives CDR1 SNHLY, CDR2 FYNNEI. The CDR3 DNA reads TGTGCCAGCAGCCAAAGACAGTGGGTATCTGAAGCTTTCTTT. It encodes CASSQRQWVSEAFF.

The rearrangement joins TRBV30 to TRBJ2-6, with 11 nucleotides matching TRBD2. The V segment lost 6 bases and the J segment 4 bases; nucleotides outside the gene matches: 8. In germline, CDR1 is GTSNPN, CDR2 SVGIG (reference sequence). The CDR3 has 16 amino acids. Written as DNA, the CDR3 is TGTGCCTGCCCCGGGACTAGCGGTCCAGGGGCCAACGTCCTGACTTTC. Translation: CACPGTSGPGANVLTF.

The rearrangement uses TRBV27 and TRBJ1-5; tentative D call: TRBD1 (5 bases). The V gene's germline CDR1 is MNHEY and CDR2 SMNVEV (reference sequence). V was clipped by 8 bases and J by 6 bases, with 20 bases between them. This CDR3 is built from 15 residues. CDR3 nucleotide sequence: TGTGCCAGCCGTATCATAAAGACAGACTCTCAGCCCCAGCATTTT. Amino acid sequence: CASRIIKTDSQPQHF.

This chain joins TRBV18 and TRBJ2-2; D is ambiguous. This CDR3 region has 14 residues. Trimming removed 7 bases from V and 0 bases from J, with 9 bases in between. Looked up from germline, CDR1 is KGHSH and CDR2 is LQKENI. The CDR3 region is CASFTAANTGELFF. As DNA, the CDR3 is TGTGCCAGCTTCACAGCCGCGAACACCGGGGAGCTGTTTTTT.

This clone was counted a few times. The chain has TRBV19 and TRBJ1-1; possible D gene TRBD1, 6 bases. The germline gives CDR1 LNHDA, CDR2 SQIVND (reference sequence). The germline V and J ends were trimmed by 3 bases and 9 bases, with 14 bases remaining between them. This CDR3 has 13 amino acids. In nucleotides, the CDR3 is TGTGCCAGTAGTATCAGCGACAGGCCTCAAGCTTTCTTT. The encoded protein is CASSISDRPQAFF.

V usage is TRBV6-1 and J usage is TRBJ2-7; D is ambiguous. Trimming took off 3 bases at V and 2 bases at J, with 8 bases between the two ends. The CDR3 extends over 13 amino acids. Per the germline V gene, CDR1 is MNHNS and CDR2 is SASEGT. The CDR3: CASSEQVPYEQYF. The CDR3 nucleotides read TGTGCCAGCAGTGAGCAGGTGCCCTACGAGCAGTACTTC.

The V and J genes are TRBV29-1 and TRBJ2-7; no reliable D call. The germline V and J ends were trimmed by 4 bases and 2 bases, with 12 bases remaining between them. The CDR3 runs 13 residues. The germline V gene has CDR1 SQVTM and CDR2 ANQGSEA. The CDR3 coding sequence is TGCAGCGTTGCGACTTCCGACCCCTACGAGCAGTACTTC. It codes for CSVATSDPYEQYF.

V is TRBV28 and J is TRBJ1-2; a possible D gene is TRBD1 (5 bases). The CDR3 has 12 amino acids. Germline values: CDR1 MDHEN, CDR2 SYDVKM. Trimming pared 3 bases from V and 8 bases from J, leaving 10 bases between. Here the CDR3 reads CASSFQGRGYTF. Written as DNA, the CDR3 is TGTGCCAGCAGTTTTCAGGGTCGCGGCTACACCTTC.

This sequence joins TRBV4-3 and TRBJ2-5; weak D call: TRBD1 (5 bases). Germline CDR1 LGHNA, CDR2 YSLEER. The germline V and J ends were trimmed by 0 bases and 2 bases, with 7 bases remaining between them. The CDR3 sequence is 14 residues long. Written as DNA, the CDR3 is TGCGCCAGCAGCCAAGACAGGGCACAAGAGACCCAGTACTTC. Translating gives CASSQDRAQETQYF.